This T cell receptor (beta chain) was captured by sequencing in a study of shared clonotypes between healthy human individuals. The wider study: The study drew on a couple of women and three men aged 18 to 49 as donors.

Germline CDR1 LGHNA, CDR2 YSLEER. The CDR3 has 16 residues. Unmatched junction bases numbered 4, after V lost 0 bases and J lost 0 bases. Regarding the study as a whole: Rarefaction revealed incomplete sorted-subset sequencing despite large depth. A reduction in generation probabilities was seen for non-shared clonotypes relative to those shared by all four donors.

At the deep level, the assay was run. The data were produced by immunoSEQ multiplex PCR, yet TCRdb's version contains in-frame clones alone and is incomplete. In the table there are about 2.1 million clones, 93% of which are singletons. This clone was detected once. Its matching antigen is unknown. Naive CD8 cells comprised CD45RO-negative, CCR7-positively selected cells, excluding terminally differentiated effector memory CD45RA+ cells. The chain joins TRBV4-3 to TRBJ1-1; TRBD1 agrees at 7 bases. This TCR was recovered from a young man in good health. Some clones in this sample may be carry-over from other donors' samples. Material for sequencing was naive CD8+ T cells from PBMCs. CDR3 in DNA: TGCGCCAGCAGCCAAGAAAGGACAGGAATGAACACTGAAGCTTTCTTT. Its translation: CASSQERTGMNTEAFF.